The clone carrying this T cell receptor beta chain was recorded once. This entry belongs to a study of OX40 agonist ivuxolimab in advanced cancers. The assay was immunoSEQ multiplex PCR, and TCRdb's table has in-frame clones only and misses some. The sample holds approximately 100,000 clones; around 92% are singletons and the top ten take around 0.5%. The clonotype was recovered from an adult with an advanced solid tumor such as melanoma, head and neck, liver or kidney cancer. The sequencing here drew on CD4+ or CD8+ T cells sorted from blood, taken in a trial of the OX40 agonist ivuxolimab.

The CDR3 DNA follows: TGCGCCAGCAGCTTGGAATTTAGGAGACAAGAGACCCAGTACTTC. The encoded protein is CASSLEFRRQETQYF. This rearrangement joins TRBV5-1 to TRBJ2-5; the D is unclear. Germline-derived CDR1 and CDR2 are SGHRS and YFSETQ. The CDR3 spans 15 residues. V was clipped by 0 bases and J by 2 bases, with 11 bases between them.